The 7 T cell receptor beta chains in this list originate from one sample, sequenced in a study of blood T cells in healthy people across ages. Alongside a J-beta primer mix, a sample-barcoded 5' primer served in a second PCR lasting roughly 7 to 11 cycles. TCRdb re-called the 5' RACE reads with MiXCR, one entry per CDR3 protein. The sample has about 1.7 million distinct CDR3 sequences, roughly 27% seen once. The specimen sequenced was blood. These receptors were obtained from a woman in her 30s in good health.

This clonotype was seen only a few times. J is TRBJ2-3 and V is TRBV6-1; D not resolved. Trimming removed 1 base from V and 2 bases from J, with 4 bases in between. The germline V gene encodes CDR1 MNHNS and CDR2 SASEGT. The CDR3 length is 13 residues. Here the CDR3 DNA reads TGTGCCAGCAGTGAAGTCCCCACAGATACGCAGTATTTT. Its translation: CASSEVPTDTQYF.

This clonotype showed up just a few times. The V gene is TRBV28, the J gene TRBJ2-1; D might be TRBD2 (6 bases). CDR3 length equals 15 residues. The germline gives CDR1 MDHEN, CDR2 SYDVKM. V was pared by 6 bases and J by 0 bases, with 12 bases between. CDR3 loop: CASRLAENSYNEQFF. The CDR3 DNA reads as TGTGCCAGCAGGTTAGCGGAGAACTCCTACAATGAGCAGTTCTTC.

This clonotype was found once. A read error may explain this, as a much larger clone is one base away. This chain links TRBV20-1 with TRBJ2-7, with no clear D. Judging by the DNA end, TRBJ2-1 fits better; the J call may be wrong. The germline V gene has CDR1 DFQATT and CDR2 SNEGSKA (reference sequence). The CDR3 runs 12 residues. CDR3 residues: CSAREISYEQFF. CDR3 in DNA: TGCAGTGCTAGAGAAATTTCCTACGAGCAGTTCTTC.

The chain has TRBV2 and TRBJ2-3, with TRBD2 matching over 12 bases. CDR1 is SNHLY and CDR2 is FYNNEI in the germline V gene. Trimming cost V 5 bases and J 9 bases; bases outside gene matches: 12. This CDR3 has 16 residues. The CDR3 bases are TGTGCCAGCAGTTTCTCCGGGACAGGGACTAGCGGGACGCAGTATTTT. Amino acid sequence: CASSFSGTGTSGTQYF.

This clonotype has ten or more counts. The V call is TRBV9, the J call TRBJ2-7, with 9 bases matching TRBD2. The CDR3 contains 15 residues. Germline CDR1 SGDLS, CDR2 YYNGEE. J lost 5 bases, V lost 0 bases, and 6 bases had no gene match. The CDR3 DNA reads as TGTGCCAGCAGCGTAGGCCCTAGCGGGGCCGACGAGCAGTACTTC. It is translated as CASSVGPSGADEQYF.

The sample holds one count of this clonotype. This rearrangement joins TRBV20-1 to TRBJ2-7, with D uncertain. The V and J ends lost 6 bases and 0 bases respectively, with 12 bases between them. The germline V gene has CDR1 DFQATT and CDR2 SNEGSKA (reference sequence). This CDR3 region has 13 residues. Here the CDR3 DNA reads TGCAGTGCCCCCGTGGCAGGCTCCTACGAGCAGTACTTC. It yields the protein CSAPVAGSYEQYF.

In the case of this clonotype: Compared with germline, one end of the junction differs, possibly owing to a read error. The chain links TRBV29-1 to TRBJ2-5; D may correspond to TRBD1 or TRBD2 (6 bases each). The CDR3 has 13 amino acids. Germline V gene sequence: CDR1 SQVTM, CDR2 ANQGSEA. CDR3 amino acids: CSVERGRREAQYF. The CDR3 nucleotides read TGCAGCGTTGAACGGGGGCGCCGAGAGGCCCAGTACTTC.